The clone carrying this TCR beta chain appeared a few times. This record comes from a study of blood T cell repertoires in COVID-19. About the study: Nucleic acid was either cDNA or gDNA, and it came from T cells, B-cell-depleted T cells, or PBMCs.

The repertoire was sequenced with immunoSEQ multiplex PCR; TCRdb's copy has only in-frame clones and lacks some. The sample has under 150,000 clones; about four fifths are singletons. The TCR was taken from a woman aged 60 to 75 with acute or convalescent COVID-19. Sequencing used peripheral blood.

CDR3 DNA: TGTGCCAGCAGTCCAGGACAGGGAGCCGAAAAACTGTTTTTT. This encodes CASSPGQGAEKLFF. The genes are TRBV5-8 and TRBJ1-4, with 8 bases lining up with TRBD1. Germline trimming cut 5 bases from V and 8 bases from J; bases unmatched to any gene: 8. CDR3 length: 14 residues. Germline CDR1 reads SGHTS; CDR2 reads YDEGEE.